The sample holds many counts of the clone carrying this TCR beta chain. This CDR3 has 12 amino acids. Trimming removed 7 bases at V and 9 bases at J, with 13 bases between. CDR1 and CDR2 from the germline V gene are LGHDT and YNNKEL (reference sequence). These data come from a study of spatial heterogeneity in lung cancer. As for time point: blood at routine non-recurrence follow-up after resection. MiXCR, applied by TCRdb to the 5' RACE reads, yields one record per CDR3 protein. Of over 70,000 distinct CDR3 sequences listed, less than 9.5% are singletons. The chain uses TRBV3-1 and TRBJ2-1, with TRBD1 as a possible D gene (5 bases). The input for sequencing was PBMCs, taken at follow-up. This clonotype was sampled from a female donor with early-stage non-small cell lung cancer. The CDR3 DNA sequence: TGTGCCAGCACCGCAAGGGGCTTTGAGCAGTTCTTC. The encoded protein is CASTARGFEQFF.